The clone carrying this TCR beta chain was seen a few times. Germline V gene lookup returns CDR1 MNHNS and CDR2 SASEGT. The V and J ends lost 5 bases and 7 bases respectively, with 18 bases between them. CDR3 size: 15 residues. Sequencing used immunoSEQ multiplex PCR; TCRdb keeps in-frame clones, though not all of them. The data show about 2.3 million clones, around 93% seen once. This sample was included in a study of shared clonotypes between healthy human individuals. Naive CD4+ cells were CD45RA-selected; the remaining cells were memory. Sequences were obtained from naive CD4+ T cells from PBMCs. This sample's subset: CD45RA+ positively selected. The sequence derives from a man aged 18 to 30 in good health. Some clones in this sample may be carry-over from other donors' samples. This chain uses TRBV6-1 with TRBJ1-5; no firm D call. The CDR3 sequence: CASSLSWGLGQPQHF. CDR3 sequence (DNA): TGTGCCAGCAGTCTCTCTTGGGGTTTAGGCCAGCCCCAGCATTTT.